This T cell receptor (beta chain) stems from a study of Ad26.COV2.S vaccination and SARS-CoV-2 variants. Background on the study: Enrolled in COV1001, the donor was in the Ad26.COV2.S trial arm, which received the vaccine. Points from the study as a whole: Recipients given vaccine exceeded placebo recipients in spike-specific TCR breadth. After vaccination, substantial breadth of spike-specific CD8+ and CD4+ responses was reported.

This clone was seen once. The antigen remains undetermined. Germline trimming cut 1 base from V and 1 base from J; bases unmatched to any gene: 5. Germline V gene sequence: CDR1 SGHDT, CDR2 YYEEEE. The CDR3 is 16 amino acids. Treatment in this sample: roughly 18 received Ad26.COV2.S at low or high dose, single or two shots; about 5 received placebo; per-sample allocation not given. Specimens were obtained on day 63 following the first vaccine or placebo injection. This table comes from immunoSEQ multiplex PCR, and its TCRdb copy is limited to in-frame clones, with some not included. There are 440,000 or so clones in the sample; around 92% occur only once, and about 1.7% lies in the top ten.

The sequenced sample was peripheral blood, obtained in a trial of Ad26.COV2.S vaccine versus placebo. The chain recombines TRBV5-6 with TRBJ2-3; 8 positions agree with TRBD2. The clonotype originates from a person between 18 and 65 years old who received the Ad26.COV2.S COVID-19 vaccine or a placebo. CDR3 DNA: TGTGCCAGCAGCTTGTCCACGGGGGGGCGCACAGATACGCAGTATTTT. It encodes CASSLSTGGRTDTQYF.